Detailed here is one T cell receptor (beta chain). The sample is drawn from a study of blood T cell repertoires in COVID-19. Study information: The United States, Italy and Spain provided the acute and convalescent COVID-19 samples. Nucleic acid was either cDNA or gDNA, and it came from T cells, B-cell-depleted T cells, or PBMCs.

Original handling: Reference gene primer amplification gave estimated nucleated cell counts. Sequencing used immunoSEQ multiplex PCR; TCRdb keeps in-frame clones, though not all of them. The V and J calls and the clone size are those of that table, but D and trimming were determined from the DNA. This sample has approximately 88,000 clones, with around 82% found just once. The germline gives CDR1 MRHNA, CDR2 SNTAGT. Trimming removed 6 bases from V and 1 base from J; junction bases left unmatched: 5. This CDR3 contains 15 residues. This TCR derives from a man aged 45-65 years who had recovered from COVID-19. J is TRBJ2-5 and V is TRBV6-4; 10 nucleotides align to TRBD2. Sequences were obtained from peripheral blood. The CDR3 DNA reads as TGTGCCAGCAGCCCGGGACTAGCGTTCCAAGAGACCCAGTACTTC. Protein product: CASSPGLAFQETQYF.